This TCR beta chain was captured by sequencing in a study of response to subunit inactivated influenza vaccine. TCRdb re-derived calls from the RT-PCR reads in MiXCR, one entry per CDR3 protein. The repertoire holds over 800,000 distinct CDR3 sequences, with over 20% as singletons. This clonotype occurred a few times. The germline V gene has CDR1 SGHKS and CDR2 YYEKEE (reference sequence). V was cut by 0 bases and J by 7 bases, with 11 bases left in between. The CDR3 loop spans 14 amino acids. The chain combines TRBV5-5 with TRBJ2-1, with TRBD1 as a possible D gene (5 bases). Sequences were derived from PBMCs from blood, sampled approximately 5 days after vaccination. This sequence originates from a man aged 45-65 years who received an inactivated influenza vaccine. Here the CDR3 reads CASSLEGRVNEQFF. CDR3 coding DNA: TGTGCCAGCAGCTTGGAAGGCAGGGTAAATGAGCAGTTCTTC.